The 13 T cell receptor beta chains below come from one sample, sequenced in a study of T cells in Graves' hyperthyroidism and ophthalmopathy. Template material for amplifying TCR beta CDR3 regions consisted of RNA transcripts. The TCR CDR3 first-round RT-PCR relied on the HTBI primer set. TCRdb recomputed calls from the multiplex PCR reads with MiXCR, one row per CDR3 protein. The table lists about 560,000 distinct CDR3 sequences, around 42% of them singletons. The sequenced material came from peripheral blood or thyroid tissue (not recorded which). All receptors come from a woman aged 18-29 years with Graves' hyperthyroidism.

There are a few counts of this clonotype. The rearrangement joins TRBV12-3 or TRBV12-4 to TRBJ1-2; the D is unclear. The CDR3 has 14 amino acids. The V and J ends lost 5 bases and 4 bases respectively, with 14 bases between them. The CDR3 loop reads CASSANPGGYGYTF. CDR3 DNA: TGTGCCAGCAGTGCCAACCCCGGTGGCTATGGCTACACCTTC.

The CDR3 loop reads CARDFSGRAPYEQYF. Written as DNA, the CDR3 is TGTGCTAGAGACTTTAGCGGGAGGGCACCCTACGAGCAGTACTTC. J is TRBJ2-7 and V is TRBV7-6; TRBD2 aligns across 11 bases. CDR3 size: 15 residues. The germline V gene has CDR1 SGHVS and CDR2 FNYEAQ.

The rearrangement links TRBV2 to TRBJ2-7; D is possibly TRBD1 (5 bases). V was shortened by 0 bases and J by 3 bases, with 6 bases between the two germline ends. This CDR3 contains 13 residues. Germline CDR1 is SNHLY and CDR2 is FYNNEI. CDR3 DNA: TGTGCCAGCAGTGAAGCCAGGGACTACGAGCAGTACTTC. It is translated as CASSEARDYEQYF.

With respect to this clonotype: Being one base from a much bigger clone, this may be a read error. The chain couples TRBV20-1 to TRBJ1-6; no definite D call. Germline loops: CDR1 DFQATT, CDR2 SNEGSKA (reference sequence). The CDR3 consists of 13 residues. V was trimmed by 3 bases and J by 7 bases, leaving 10 bases between them. The CDR3 DNA reads as TGCAGTGCTAGCATGGAAGGCAATTCACCCCTCCACTTT. This translates into CSASMEGNSPLHF.

This clonotype was observed a single time. This chain uses TRBV11-2 with TRBJ2-3, with D uncertain. The germline gives CDR1 SGHAT, CDR2 FQNNGV. The V and J ends lost 8 bases and 6 bases respectively, with 12 bases between them. The CDR3 consists of 12 residues. CDR3 in amino acids: CASVAVGDTQYF. The CDR3 DNA follows: TGTGCCAGCGTCGCGGTGGGGGATACGCAGTATTTT.

This clonotype was counted a few times. The genes are TRBV19 and TRBJ1-1; the D gene is possibly TRBD1 (5 bases). The CDR3 length is 16 residues. V lost 1 base and J lost 0, with 12 bases in between. The germline gives CDR1 LNHDA, CDR2 SQIVND (reference sequence). The CDR3 spells CASSIAGTEMNTEAFF. DNA for the CDR3: TGTGCCAGTAGTATAGCGGGGACCGAAATGAACACTGAAGCTTTCTTT.

This clonotype has just a few counts. This chain's CDR3 is CASSLAAPGTVYEQYF. The CDR3 nucleotides read TGTGCCAGCAGCTTGGCTGCACCGGGAACGGTCTACGAGCAGTACTTC. The chain employs TRBV7-2 and TRBJ2-7; TRBD2 is a possible D gene (5 bases). The V gene lost 3 bases and the J gene lost 3 bases, with 18 bases spanning the gap. The CDR3 spans 16 residues. Looked up from germline, CDR1 is SGHTA and CDR2 is FQGNSA.

The chain couples TRBV4-2 to TRBJ1-6, with D possibly TRBD1 on 5 matching bases. The germline V gene encodes CDR1 LGHNA and CDR2 YNFKEQ. V dropped 1 base and J dropped 4 bases, with 8 bases sitting between them. This CDR3 region has 15 residues. The CDR3 DNA sequence: TGTGCCAGCAGCCAAGTGACAGTTTATAATTCACCCCTCCACTTT. Translating it yields CASSQVTVYNSPLHF.

The genes are TRBV5-5 and TRBJ2-7; perhaps TRBD2 as D (5 bases). The germline CDR1 and CDR2 sequences are SGHKS and YYEKEE (reference sequence). This CDR3 is built from 15 residues. The ends were cut back, 3 bases at V and 6 bases at J, with 19 bases in the middle. The CDR3 protein is CASSSSSGLTREQYF. In DNA form, the CDR3 reads TGTGCCAGCAGCTCGAGCTCGGGGTTGACGCGCGAGCAGTACTTC.

The chain joins TRBV10-2 to TRBJ2-7, with TRBD2 matching 7 bases. Germline assignment: CDR1 WSHSY and CDR2 SAAADI. The CDR3 has 15 amino acids. J was trimmed by 7 bases and V by 5 bases; bases with no gene match: 14. Here the CDR3 reads CASSPLAAAYGEQYF. The CDR3 nucleotides are TGCGCCAGCAGTCCCCTAGCGGCAGCGTATGGTGAGCAGTACTTC.

J is TRBJ1-6 and V is TRBV9; D is perhaps TRBD1 (6 bases). Germline V lookup: CDR1 SGDLS, CDR2 YYNGEE. The CDR3 is 13 residues long. Trimming took off 3 bases at V and 9 bases at J, with 10 bases between the two ends. CDR3: CASSAQGTSPLHF. The CDR3 DNA follows: TGTGCCAGCAGCGCACAGGGAACTTCACCCCTCCACTTT.

The table lists this clonotype with many counts. The V gene is TRBV15, the J gene TRBJ1-5; unclear D gene. The CDR3 spans 19 residues. Per the germline V gene, CDR1 is LNHNV and CDR2 is YYDKDF (reference sequence). V was trimmed by 1 base and J by 0 bases, leaving 19 bases between them. CDR3 region: CATSRATAGRTYSNQPQHF. The CDR3 DNA is TGTGCCACCAGCAGAGCTACAGCGGGCAGGACCTATAGCAATCAGCCCCAGCATTTT.

V gene TRBV7-8 combines with J gene TRBJ1-5, with D unclear. V was pared by 6 bases and J by 2 bases, with 20 bases between. Germline V lookup: CDR1 SGHVS, CDR2 FQNEAQ. This CDR3 region has 17 residues. The CDR3 DNA is TGTGCCAGCAGGCCCCCGAGGAGGATGGGTGGCAATCAGCCCCAGCATTTT. It translates to CASRPPRRMGGNQPQHF.